This T cell receptor beta chain came from a study of immune heterogeneity within non-small cell lung tumors. Study observations and caveats: T-cell clonality in a given local region correlated moderately yet significantly with the local tumor mutational burden (R 0.3 to 0.4). Recurrence of identical dominant CDR3 beta clonotypes was observed across intrapatient tumor sites, concomitant with site-unique high-frequency clones.

Template material comprised bulk tumor genomic DNA at about 610 ng per sample. Taken during surgery, several biopsies per primary tumor were spaced as far apart as possible within the tumor mass. Newly diagnosed with untreated non-small cell lung cancer, the patients underwent curative surgery. V lost 5 bases, J lost 7 bases, and 15 bases lay in between. CDR1 is MDHEN and CDR2 is SYDVKM in the germline V gene. The CDR3 runs 13 residues. It was a multiplex PCR that amplified TCR beta CDR3, with 32 V and 13 J primers. In TCRdb, the multiplex PCR reads were re-called with MiXCR into one record per CDR3 protein. Among about 5,700 distinct CDR3 sequences, around a fifth were seen once, and the ten largest hold about 9.8%. This clonotype was seen only a few times. Its antigen is unknown.

The chain uses TRBV28 and TRBJ2-7, with D possibly TRBD2 on 6 matching bases. Sequencing was carried out using lung tumor tissue. The sequence derives from a woman in her sixties with non-small cell lung cancer. The CDR3 nucleotides are TGTGCCAGCAGTACCCCGGGGGACTGGGAGCAGTACTTC. Translation: CASSTPGDWEQYF.